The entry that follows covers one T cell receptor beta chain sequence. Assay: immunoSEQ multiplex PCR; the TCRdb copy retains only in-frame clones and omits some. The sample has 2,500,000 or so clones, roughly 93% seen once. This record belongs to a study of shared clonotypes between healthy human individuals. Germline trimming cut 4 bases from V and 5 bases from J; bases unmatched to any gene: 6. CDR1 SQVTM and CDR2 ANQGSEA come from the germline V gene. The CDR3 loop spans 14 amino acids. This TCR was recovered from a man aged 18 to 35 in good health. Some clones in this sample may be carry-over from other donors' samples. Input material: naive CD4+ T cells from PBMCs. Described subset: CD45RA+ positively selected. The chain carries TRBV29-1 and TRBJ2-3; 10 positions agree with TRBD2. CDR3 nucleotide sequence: TGCAGCGTTGTGCCTAGCGGGAGTTTAGATACGCAGTATTTT. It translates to CSVVPSGSLDTQYF.